The rows below give T cell receptor beta chains drawn from one sample of a study of T cell responses to AZD1222 COVID-19 vaccine. Method: immunoSEQ multiplex PCR; TCRdb's copy keeps in-frame clones and lacks some. The profile covers 250,000 to 300,000 clones, with roughly 93% appearing a single time and approximately 0.52% taken by the ten largest. The specimen was peripheral blood, collected 28 days after the second AZD1222 dose. The source is an adult who received the AZD1222 COVID-19 vaccine. Each CDR3 is given without its conserved first and last residue. Each record gives: J gene, V gene, clone size, CDR3 protein. Part of the rows lack a size; the others show once, few, many or a class for expanded clones.

TRBJ1-2	TRBV2	-	ASSVTGGGGYT
TRBJ1-1	TRBV5-6	-	ASSLMDSTEAF
TRBJ2-7	TRBV5-4	once	ASSLEMDRGGEQY
TRBJ2-3	TRBV11-3	-	ASSLGTSGSGGTQY
TRBJ1-2	TRBV27	once	ASSPLPGQPPNYGYT
TRBJ1-1	TRBV2	-	ASGVGLNTEAF
TRBJ2-5	TRBV4-1	-	ASSGRPYEAQY
TRBJ2-2	TRBV7-9	-	ASSLILGPTGELF
TRBJ1-3	TRBV30	-	AWSVPGAGGLGNTIY
TRBJ2-3	TRBV4-3	-	ASSLQLRDTQY
TRBJ2-1	TRBV29-1	-	SAESSYNEQF
TRBJ1-2	TRBV29-1	-	SAGRGSGYT
TRBJ2-2	TRBV6-5	-	ASSTGQKTGELF
TRBJ1-6	TRBV7-9	-	ASTTEGYSPLH
TRBJ2-7	TRBV3-1/TRBV3-2	-	ASSHRFSGEQY
TRBJ2-3	TRBV2	once	ASRRLAGETDTQY
TRBJ1-5	TRBV2	-	ASSDRGRNQPQH
TRBJ1-2	TRBV2	-	ASSEEGAYGYT
TRBJ1-5	TRBV9	once	ASSGGADYSNQPQH
TRBJ2-1	TRBV18	-	ASSGLAGGPNEQF
TRBJ2-7	TRBV5-1	-	ASSPVGQGREQY
TRBJ2-1	TRBV28	-	ASGAGATGEQF
TRBJ2-1	TRBV18	-	ASSPRWGDNEQF
TRBJ2-2	TRBV2	few	ASSGTSSFTGELF
TRBJ2-7	TRBV27	-	ASSLYAGNEQY
TRBJ1-3	TRBV5-1	-	ASSQEIVSGNTIY
TRBJ2-7	TRBV19	-	ASTDSYEQY
TRBJ1-1	TRBV5-1	-	ASSLDRMNTEAF
TRBJ1-2	TRBV4-1	once	ASSPVGSNYGYT
TRBJ1-6	TRBV6-6	-	ATSRDFGNSPLH
TRBJ1-1	TRBV5-8	-	ASNPRRQGTLS
TRBJ1-5	TRBV3-1/TRBV3-2	-	ASSQTGLHQPQH
TRBJ1-1	TRBV6-4	-	ASSDQGGTEAF
TRBJ2-7	TRBV4-3	-	ASSPSGTMAYEQY
TRBJ1-1	TRBV19	-	ASIPGLTNTEAF
TRBJ1-2	TRBV7-9	-	ASSTRTDYYGYT
TRBJ1-4	TRBV2	once	ASNPDRAANEKLF
TRBJ2-7	TRBV28	-	ASCVDQGPEQY
TRBJ2-2	TRBV7-2	-	ASSLTSGSYTGELF
TRBJ2-5	TRBV15	-	ATSRETRVETQY
TRBJ1-5	TRBV7-2	-	ASSPTGGSNQPQH
TRBJ1-5	TRBV21-1	-	ASSPRLGGSNQPQH